This T cell receptor beta chain was sequenced in a study of cytomegalovirus exposure and HLA in healthy donors. PCR used 60 Vbeta primers and 13 Jbeta primers. The table came from immunoSEQ multiplex PCR; TCRdb's copy has only in-frame clones and leaves some out. This sample has 120,000 to 150,000 clones, with around four fifths found just once. As concerns this clone: Its antigen is unidentified.

General study findings and limits: The authors excluded some V segments, including TRBV6-2 and TRBV6-3, as indistinguishable.

The CDR3 has 13 residues. The V gene's germline CDR1 is SNHLY and CDR2 FYNNEI. Trimming took 6 bases from V and 6 from J, leaving 12 bases between them. The chain carries TRBV2 and TRBJ1-5, with TRBD1 as a possible D gene (6 bases). The specimen was PBMCs. The TCR originated in a male donor in good health and CMV-seropositive. CDR3 bases: TGTGCCAGCAGATGGACAGTTTTTCAGCCCCAGCATTTT. It encodes CASRWTVFQPQHF.